Sequencing of this T cell receptor (beta chain) was carried out in a study of Tregs in tolerant kidney transplant recipients. Study outcomes and limitations: No direct test of biological reproducibility was done here. Validation in larger populations is needed because few patients were studied.

Deletions cut 1 base from V and 4 bases from J, with 5 bases between. The CDR3 runs 12 residues. Germline V CDR1 and CDR2: SQVTM, ANQGSEA. Repertoires were generated with immunoSEQ multiplex PCR, while TCRdb's copy carries only in-frame clones and drops some. The repertoire holds about 83,000 clones, with under 98% as singletons. To note about this clone: What it binds is not known.

CD4+CD25+CD127- Tregs, CD4+CD25- non-Tregs, CD4 and CD8 cells were sorted. The specimen comprised CD4+ T cells from blood, sampled before the transplant. The clonotype was recovered from a human donor who received a combined kidney and bone marrow transplant. V usage is TRBV29-1 and J usage is TRBJ1-3; D unresolved. In nucleotides, the CDR3 is TGCAGCGTTGAAGGAGGCGGAAACACCATATATTTT. Its translation is CSVEGGGNTIYF.